This TCR beta chain was profiled in a study of cytomegalovirus exposure and HLA in healthy donors. Whole-study context: Unique TCRs numbering approximately 80 million, obtained from HLA-typed donors, made up an early data release. Study findings and constraints: Versus the roughly 670-donor mean, an Asian-associated ancestry cluster reportedly showed fewer N-insertions in a later analysis. Productive rates of about 87% or about 30% were seen for most TCR beta V segments in an earlier analysis.

Of note for this clone: Its antigen is as yet unknown.

This CDR3 is built from 13 residues. Germline CDR1 reads WSHSY; CDR2 reads SAAADI. Trimming stripped 4 bases from V and 7 bases from J, with 11 bases between. The PCR contained 60 Vbeta and 13 Jbeta primers. Sequencing used immunoSEQ multiplex PCR; TCRdb keeps in-frame clones, though not all of them. The sample lists 140,000 or so clones; roughly two thirds were seen once. Source material: PBMCs. The genes are TRBV10-2 and TRBJ1-5, with unresolved D. The TCR sequence derives from a male donor in good health and CMV-seronegative. Here the CDR3 reads CASSGDMLQPQHF. CDR3 sequence (DNA): TGCGCCAGCAGTGGCGACATGTTACAGCCCCAGCATTTT.